These 23 T cell receptor beta chains share one sample of origin, sequenced in a study of T cell responses to AZD1222 COVID-19 vaccine. The repertoire was sequenced with immunoSEQ multiplex PCR; TCRdb's copy has only in-frame clones and lacks some. The data show 150,000 to 180,000 clones, under 95% seen once. Sequencing used peripheral blood, obtained on day 0 of AZD1222 vaccination. The receptors originated from an adult in good health.

This clone was detected many times. The chain carries TRBV3-1 (or the pseudogene TRBV3-2) and TRBJ1-2; TRBD1 matches 9 bases. Looked up from germline, CDR1 is LGHDT and CDR2 is YNNKEL (reference sequence). The CDR3 totals 15 residues. After removal of 4 bases from V and 2 bases from J, the junction contained 5 bases not matched to a gene. CDR3 residues: CASSLFGQGNYGYTF. The CDR3 DNA follows: TGTGCCAGCAGCCTATTCGGACAGGGGAACTATGGCTACACCTTC.

This chain joins TRBV24-1 and TRBJ2-7; TRBD1 matches 11 bases. V lost 3 bases and J lost 6; bases outside the gene matches: 6. CDR3 length: 15 residues. Germline V lookup: CDR1 KGHDR, CDR2 SFDVKD. DNA for the CDR3: TGTGCCACCAGTGATAGGGACAGGGGGGCGCGCGAGCAGTACTTC. This sequence encodes CATSDRDRGAREQYF.

The chain links TRBV27 to TRBJ1-5, with TRBD1 matching 8 bases. The germline CDR1 and CDR2 sequences are MNHEY and SMNVEV (reference sequence). The CDR3 is 13 amino acids. V gave up 8 bases and J gave up 5 bases; unmatched junction bases: 5. This chain's CDR3 is CASQTGVDQPQHF. CDR3 DNA sequence: TGTGCCAGCCAGACAGGGGTGGATCAGCCCCAGCATTTT.

CDR3 sequence (DNA): TGTGCCAGCAGCTTAGTGGGCGGGACGGACACCGGGGAGCTGTTTTTT. Its protein is CASSLVGGTDTGELFF. The chain carries TRBV7-8 and TRBJ2-2; D is possibly TRBD2 (6 bases). The CDR3 consists of 16 residues. Trimming took 1 base from V and 3 from J, leaving 12 bases between them. CDR1 is SGHVS and CDR2 is FQNEAQ in the germline V gene. Drawing the rest from reference TRBV7-8 and TRBJ2-2, the complete variable domain is GAGVSQSPRYKVAKRGQDVALRCDPISGHVSLFWYQQALGQGPEFLTYFQNEAQLDKSGLPSDRFFAERPEGSVSTLKIQRTQQEDSAVYLCASSLVGGTDTGELFFGEGSRLTVL.

This sequence joins TRBV28 and TRBJ1-2; 8 bases line up with TRBD1. The V and J ends lost 11 bases and 8 bases, in that order; junction bases with no gene match: 13. The CDR3 loop spans 13 amino acids. Germline values: CDR1 MDHEN, CDR2 SYDVKM. CDR3 nucleotide sequence: TGTGCCGTAAAGGGTCAGGGGGCGCGGGGCTACACCTTC. It is translated as CAVKGQGARGYTF.

The rearrangement joins TRBV6-4 to TRBJ2-3, with 11 bases fitting TRBD2. V shed 10 bases, J shed 5 bases, and the junction held 11 bases outside the gene matches. Germline V gives CDR1 MRHNA, CDR2 SNTAGT. The CDR3 is 15 residues long. In DNA form, the CDR3 reads TGTGCCACCGCACCCCTAGCGGGAGGTATAGATACGCAGTATTTT. Amino acids: CATAPLAGGIDTQYF.

The V gene is TRBV5-1, the J gene TRBJ2-3, with 8 bases lining up with TRBD2. The CDR3 has 15 amino acids. The V and J ends lost 6 bases and 1 base, in that order; junction bases with no gene match: 7. Germline CDR1 reads SGHRS; CDR2 reads YFSETQ. The CDR3 bases are TGCGCCAGCACCCTGAGGCGGGGGGGCACAGATACGCAGTATTTT. This sequence encodes CASTLRRGGTDTQYF.

V and J are TRBV19 and TRBJ1-1; the D gene is possibly TRBD1 (5 bases). With 5 bases removed from V and 6 bases from J, the gap between germline ends came to 13 bases. Germline lookup yields CDR1 LNHDA and CDR2 SQIVND (reference sequence). The CDR3 has 13 amino acids. The CDR3 DNA follows: TGTGCCAGTAGTGAGGCACAGGTAGCTGAAGCTTTCTTT. Translating it yields CASSEAQVAEAFF.

CDR3: CASSQWTSGDYEQYF. CDR3 DNA sequence: TGTGCCAGCAGCCAATGGACTAGCGGGGACTACGAGCAGTACTTC. The chain uses TRBV16 and TRBJ2-7, with 12 bases fitting TRBD2. The CDR3 sequence is 15 residues long. V shed 1 base, J shed 3 bases, and the junction held 1 base outside the gene matches. CDR1 is KGHSY, CDR2 FQNENV, per germline.

Turning to this clone: Other DNA sequences from this sample encode an identical CDR3 as well. The chain recombines TRBV12-3 or TRBV12-4 with TRBJ1-2; unclear D gene. The CDR3 has 11 amino acids. V lost 1 base to trimming and J lost 5 bases, with 2 bases between them. In DNA form, the CDR3 reads TGTGCCAGCAGTTTAGGGTATGGCTACACCTTC. As protein: CASSLGYGYTF.

The V gene is TRBV6-6, the J gene TRBJ1-5; 8 bases match TRBD1. The CDR3 runs 15 residues. V shed 4 bases, J shed 7 bases, and the junction held 9 bases outside the gene matches. Germline loops: CDR1 MNHNY, CDR2 SVGAGI (reference sequence). The CDR3 nucleotides read TGTGCCAGCAGTTCTGGACAGGGCGGAGGGCAGCCCCAGCATTTT. Encoded protein: CASSSGQGGGQPQHF.

CDR3 protein: CASSLWGSTEAFF. CDR3 coding DNA: TGTGCCAGCAGCCTCTGGGGGAGCACTGAAGCTTTCTTT. The chain is built from TRBV7-2 and TRBJ1-1, with D possibly being TRBD1 (5 bases). Trimming left V 5 bases short and J 4 bases short, with 11 bases between. This CDR3 has 13 amino acids. CDR1 is SGHTA and CDR2 is FQGNSA in the germline V gene.

This clone is a singleton in its sample. The chain carries TRBV24-1 and TRBJ2-1; no clear D. V was shortened by 7 bases and J by 8 bases, with 11 bases between the two germline ends. Per the germline V gene, CDR1 is KGHDR and CDR2 is SFDVKD. This CDR3 has 12 residues. The CDR3 is CATRSPKDEQFF. The DNA of the CDR3 is TGTGCCACCAGGAGCCCTAAGGATGAGCAGTTCTTC.

V is TRBV5-4 and J is TRBJ1-3, with D possibly TRBD1 on 5 matching bases. With 4 bases removed from V and 4 bases from J, the gap between germline ends came to 15 bases. Germline V CDR1 and CDR2: SGHNT, YYREEE (reference sequence). CDR3 size: 15 residues. This chain's CDR3 is CASSRYRDGGNTIYF. CDR3 nucleotides: TGTGCCAGCAGCCGCTACCGGGACGGCGGAAACACCATATATTTT. Supplemented by reference TRBV5-4 and TRBJ1-3, the full variable domain reads ETGVTQSPTHLIKTRGQQVTLRCSSQSGHNTVSWYQQALGQGPQFIFQYYREEENGRGNFPPRFSGLQFPNYSSELNVNALELDDSALYLCASSRYRDGGNTIYFGEGSWLTVV.

This clone was observed once. The chain is built from TRBV9 and TRBJ2-7; D unresolved. The CDR3 runs 13 residues. Germline V gene lookup returns CDR1 SGDLS and CDR2 YYNGEE. V lost 4 bases, J lost 0 bases, and 8 bases lay in between. CDR3 sequence: CASSPHPSYEQYF. The CDR3 DNA follows: TGTGCCAGCAGCCCGCACCCCTCCTACGAGCAGTACTTC.

This chain connects TRBV7-9 to TRBJ2-7; the match to TRBD2 covers 8 bases. The CDR3 has 14 amino acids. The J segment lost 3 bases and the V segment lost 5 bases, leaving 6 bases of the junction unmatched. Germline V gene lookup returns CDR1 SEHNR and CDR2 FQNEAQ (reference sequence). As DNA, the CDR3 is TGTGCCAGCAGCCCGGGGGGGACACACTACGAGCAGTACTTC. This codes for CASSPGGTHYEQYF.

V and J are TRBV18 and TRBJ1-5; D ambiguous. The V and J ends lost 3 bases and 1 base respectively, with 10 bases between them. The CDR3 consists of 15 residues. Germline V lookup: CDR1 KGHSH, CDR2 LQKENI. CDR3 residues: CASSPVGRSNQPQHF. Here the CDR3 DNA reads TGTGCCAGCTCACCGGTAGGGAGAAGCAATCAGCCCCAGCATTTT.

J is TRBJ2-2 and V is TRBV11-3; D perhaps matches TRBD2 (6 bases). This CDR3 has 13 amino acids. V gave up 1 base and J gave up 6 bases, with 6 bases separating them. Germline CDR1 SGHNT, CDR2 YENEEA. CDR3 in amino acids: CASSLGGAGELFF. The CDR3 DNA sequence: TGTGCCAGCAGCTTAGGGGGGGCCGGGGAGCTGTTTTTT.

CDR3 in amino acids: CASRTDRGAGANVLTF. The CDR3 DNA reads as TGTGCCAGCAGGACGGACAGGGGGGCTGGGGCCAACGTCCTGACTTTC. The chain is built from TRBV4-2 and TRBJ2-6; 10 nucleotides agree with TRBD1. With V trimmed by 6 bases and J by 2 bases, 4 bases remained unmatched. This CDR3 is built from 16 residues. Germline V CDR1 and CDR2: LGHNA, YNFKEQ.

The chain recombines TRBV5-4 with TRBJ2-1; 10 bases agree with TRBD1. Trimming took 0 bases from V and 8 from J; bases not matched to a gene: 5. The germline V gene has CDR1 SGHNT and CDR2 YYREEE (reference sequence). The CDR3 has 15 amino acids. The DNA for the CDR3 is TGTGCCAGCAGCTTGGTGGACAGGGGGGCGGATGAGCAGTTCTTC. This encodes CASSLVDRGADEQFF.

The chain employs TRBV7-3 and TRBJ2-3; TRBD2 matches at 10 bases. The CDR3 has 15 residues. Germline CDR1 reads SGHTA; CDR2 reads FQGTGA. V was clipped by 2 bases and J by 6 bases; unmatched bases: 5. CDR3 bases: TGTGCCAGCAGCTTAGCTAGCGGGAGATCCGATACGCAGTATTTT. Encoded protein: CASSLASGRSDTQYF.

As to this clone: Other DNA variants within this sample encode the same CDR3. The CDR3, as DNA: TGTGCCAGCAGCTCCGGGACAGGCGATTCACCCCTCCACTTT. This sequence encodes CASSSGTGDSPLHF. The rearrangement links TRBV11-2 to TRBJ1-6; 8 bases agree with TRBD1. Trimming removed 4 bases from V and 8 bases from J; junction bases left unmatched: 4. CDR1 is SGHAT and CDR2 is FQNNGV in the germline V gene. The CDR3 is 14 amino acids. The complete variable domain, with remaining parts taken from reference TRBV11-2 and TRBJ1-6, reads EAGVAQSPRYKIIEKRQSVAFWCNPISGHATLYWYQQILGQGPKLLIQFQNNGVVDDSQLPKDRFSAERLKGVDSTLKIQPAKLEDSAVYLCASSSGTGDSPLHFGNGTRLTVT.

This chain connects TRBV5-1 to TRBJ1-1; a weak D match, TRBD1 (6 bases). The CDR3 totals 13 residues. Germline V gene sequence: CDR1 SGHRS, CDR2 YFSETQ. V lost 5 bases to trimming and J lost 4 bases, with 12 bases between them. DNA for the CDR3: TGCGCCAGCAGACGCACGGACAGCACTGAAGCTTTCTTT. This encodes CASRRTDSTEAFF.